The 26 T cell receptor beta chains in this list originate from one sample, sequenced in a study of technical replicates of blood from a few donors. Only in-frame clones appear in the TCRdb table, and some are missing; sequencing was by immunoSEQ multiplex PCR. Of 95,000 to 100,000 clones in the sample, 96% were seen once. Sequenced sample: T cells isolated from PBMCs. All receptors derive from a human donor in good health.

V is TRBV7-3 and J is TRBJ2-3, with D unresolved. This CDR3 contains 14 residues. Germline CDR1 SGHTA, CDR2 FQGTGA. V was shortened by 2 bases and J by 0 bases, with 6 bases between the two germline ends. The CDR3 DNA reads as TGTGCCAGCAGCTTACGACAAAGCACAGATACGCAGTATTTT. Encoded protein: CASSLRQSTDTQYF.

The CDR3, as DNA: TGTGCCAGCAGTTATACAGGGTTCTACGAGCAGTACTTC. It translates to CASSYTGFYEQYF. The genes are TRBV6-1 and TRBJ2-7; a weak D match, TRBD1 (6 bases). Germline CDR1 MNHNS, CDR2 SASEGT. This CDR3 contains 13 residues. V gave up 5 bases and J gave up 3 bases, with 11 bases separating them.

The chain employs TRBV14 and TRBJ2-3, with 7 bases lining up with TRBD1. Germline loops: CDR1 SGHDN, CDR2 FVKESK. This CDR3 region has 15 residues. V was pared by 5 bases and J by 2 bases, with 7 bases of the junction left unmatched. In DNA, the CDR3 is TGTGCCAGCAGCGAGTCGGACAGGTTCACAGATACGCAGTATTTT. Amino acids: CASSESDRFTDTQYF.

The CDR3 is CASTQGAGELFF. CDR3 in DNA: TGTGCCAGCACGCAGGGGGCAGGGGAGCTGTTTTTT. The chain couples TRBV2 to TRBJ2-2; 8 bases are shared with TRBD1. V shed 7 bases and J 8 bases; nucleotides not matched to a gene: 3. Germline CDR1 SNHLY, CDR2 FYNNEI. CDR3 length: 12 amino acids.

CDR3: CASSAVLPGQESSSSNQPQHF. The CDR3 DNA is TGTGCCAGCAGCGCTGTCTTACCGGGACAGGAATCTTCTAGTAGCAATCAGCCCCAGCATTTT. The chain carries TRBV9 and TRBJ1-5, with TRBD1 matching 8 bases. Germline V gives CDR1 SGDLS, CDR2 YYNGEE. Unmatched junction bases numbered 20, after V lost 3 bases and J lost 0 bases. The CDR3 loop spans 21 amino acids.

This clone has just one count. This chain connects TRBV5-1 to TRBJ1-4, with D possibly TRBD1 on 6 matching bases. Germline CDR1 and CDR2: SGHRS and YFSETQ. Trimming left V 0 bases short and J 8 bases short, with 14 bases between. This CDR3 is 15 amino acids long. In nucleotides, the CDR3 is TGCGCCAGCAGCTTGGAGGCAGGGGTATCCGAAAAACTGTTTTTT. It is translated as CASSLEAGVSEKLFF.

The V call is TRBV19, the J call TRBJ1-1; a weak D match, TRBD1 (5 bases). Germline values: CDR1 LNHDA, CDR2 SQIVND (reference sequence). CDR3 length: 15 residues. V was cut by 3 bases and J by 1 base, with 12 bases left in between. Here the CDR3 reads CASSIRPRENTEAFF. Here the CDR3 DNA reads TGTGCCAGTAGTATCCGCCCCAGGGAGAACACTGAAGCTTTCTTT.

This chain uses TRBV27 with TRBJ2-1; 14 nucleotides line up with TRBD2. Germline CDR1 reads MNHEY; CDR2 reads SMNVEV (reference sequence). The CDR3 sequence is 16 residues long. V lost 6 bases to trimming and J lost 6 bases; unmatched junction nucleotides: 7. Here the CDR3 DNA reads TGTGCCAGCAGCCGACTAGCGGGAGGGTTTAGCAATGAGCAGTTCTTC. Its protein is CASSRLAGGFSNEQFF.

This chain uses TRBV5-1 with TRBJ2-1; tentatively, D is TRBD1 (6 bases). Germline V CDR1 and CDR2: SGHRS, YFSETQ. The ends were cut back, 4 bases at V and 0 bases at J, with 20 bases in the middle. This CDR3 has 18 amino acids. CDR3 residues: CASSPRHYDRSSYNEQFF. The CDR3 DNA is TGCGCCAGCAGCCCCCGTCACTACGACAGGAGCTCCTACAATGAGCAGTTCTTC.

The CDR3 reads CASRPRTSGVYNEQFF. CDR3 in DNA: TGTGCCAGCAGACCTAGGACTAGCGGGGTTTACAATGAGCAGTTCTTC. V and J are TRBV7-9 and TRBJ2-1, with 12 bases matching TRBD2. Germline-derived CDR1 and CDR2 are SEHNR and FQNEAQ (reference sequence). After removal of 6 bases from V and 4 bases from J, the junction contained 7 bases not matched to a gene. The CDR3 is 16 residues long.

The chain uses TRBV6-5 and TRBJ2-7, with 8 positions matching TRBD1. The V segment lost 2 bases and the J segment 7 bases; nucleotides outside the gene matches: 13. CDR1 and CDR2 from the germline V gene are MNHEY and SVGAGI. The CDR3 runs 16 residues. For the CDR3, the DNA is TGTGCCAGCAGTTACGCATCCGGGACAGGCCTACGGGAGCAGTACTTC. This gives the protein CASSYASGTGLREQYF.

The chain carries TRBV29-1 and TRBJ1-3; weak D call: TRBD1 (6 bases). Between the trimmed V and J ends, which lost 7 bases and 2 bases, there was a span of 12 bases. This CDR3 is 13 amino acids long. Germline CDR1 is SQVTM and CDR2 is ANQGSEA. The CDR3 DNA reads as TGCAGCGCCTCACAGGGAACTGGAAACACCATATATTTT. This sequence encodes CSASQGTGNTIYF.

The rearrangement joins TRBV5-5 to TRBJ2-7; TRBD1 aligns across 9 bases. V shed 7 bases, J shed 6 bases, and the junction held 8 bases outside the gene matches. Germline V gene data show CDR1 as SGHKS and CDR2 as YYEKEE (reference sequence). The CDR3 is 13 amino acids. CDR3 residues: CASFRTGVTEQYF. The CDR3 DNA reads TGTGCCAGCTTCCGGACAGGGGTAACCGAGCAGTACTTC.

The gene calls are TRBV15 and TRBJ2-7, with D unresolved. The CDR3 has 14 amino acids. The ends were cut back, 2 bases at V and 0 bases at J, with 8 bases in the middle. Germline V CDR1 and CDR2: LNHNV, YYDKDF (reference sequence). CDR3 sequence (DNA): TGTGCCACCAGCAGACAGGCTATCTCCTACGAGCAGTACTTC. It is translated as CATSRQAISYEQYF.

The chain has TRBV19 and TRBJ1-1, with unresolved D. The CDR3 runs to 13 residues. Germline CDR1 LNHDA, CDR2 SQIVND (reference sequence). The V gene lost 1 base and the J gene lost 5 bases, with 8 bases spanning the gap. This CDR3 reads CASSIGRQTEAFF. CDR3 DNA sequence: TGTGCCAGTAGTATAGGTCGCCAGACTGAAGCTTTCTTT.

This chain connects TRBV5-1 to TRBJ1-1, with D unclear. Germline loops: CDR1 SGHRS, CDR2 YFSETQ. This CDR3 has 13 residues. V was shortened by 5 bases and J by 8 bases, with 16 bases between the two germline ends. The CDR3 spells CASRPDIRNEAFF. The CDR3 DNA follows: TGCGCCAGCAGACCTGACATACGGAACGAAGCTTTCTTT.

The J gene is TRBJ2-7, the V gene TRBV5-1; TRBD1 matches 7 bases. There are 15 residues in the CDR3. CDR1 is SGHRS, CDR2 YFSETQ, per germline. Trimming cost V 0 bases and J 5 bases; bases outside gene matches: 8. CDR3 protein: CASSLVRQGRDEQYF. The DNA for the CDR3 is TGCGCCAGCAGCTTGGTACGACAGGGTAGGGACGAGCAGTACTTC.

This sequence joins TRBV19 and TRBJ1-4; 8 bases match TRBD1. V shed 5 bases and J 7 bases; nucleotides not matched to a gene: 3. Germline CDR1 and CDR2: LNHDA and SQIVND (reference sequence). CDR3 length equals 13 residues. CDR3 coding DNA: TGTGCCAGTAGTGCCCAGGGGGCTGAAAAACTGTTTTTT. Its protein is CASSAQGAEKLFF.

The chain uses TRBV4-1 and TRBJ2-7; D possibly corresponds to TRBD2 (6 bases). V shed 1 base and J shed 3 bases, with 13 bases lying between them. The germline V gene has CDR1 MGHRA and CDR2 YSYEKL. This CDR3 is 15 amino acids long. This CDR3 is CASSQVLASDYEQYF. CDR3 sequence (DNA): TGCGCCAGCAGCCAAGTGTTGGCTAGCGACTACGAGCAGTACTTC.

The chain employs TRBV5-1 and TRBJ1-2; D perhaps matches TRBD1 (5 bases). Germline CDR1 and CDR2: SGHRS and YFSETQ. CDR3 size: 15 residues. The germline V and J ends were trimmed by 0 bases and 6 bases, with 15 bases remaining between them. This chain's CDR3 is CASSLGGSSPDGYTF. As DNA, the CDR3 is TGCGCCAGCAGCTTGGGGGGCAGTTCGCCGGATGGCTACACCTTC.

The chain links TRBV19 to TRBJ1-4, with 7 bases identical to TRBD1. The ends lost 8 bases at V and 4 bases at J; junction bases unmatched: 10. CDR1 is LNHDA, CDR2 SQIVND, per germline (reference sequence). The CDR3 totals 15 residues. CDR3 DNA: TGTGCCAGTGGGTTTCCGGGACAGAATAATGAAAAACTGTTTTTT. Protein sequence: CASGFPGQNNEKLFF.

This chain joins TRBV19 and TRBJ2-7; a possible D gene is TRBD2 (6 bases). Germline V gene sequence: CDR1 LNHDA, CDR2 SQIVND (reference sequence). The length of the CDR3 is 16 residues. Trimming pared 4 bases from V and 1 base from J, leaving 17 bases between. The CDR3 is CASSSPRGVGSYEQYF. The DNA for the CDR3 is TGTGCCAGTAGTAGCCCCCGCGGGGTTGGTTCCTACGAGCAGTACTTC.

The V gene is TRBV6-5, the J gene TRBJ1-2; 8 bases fit TRBD1. CDR1 MNHEY and CDR2 SVGAGI come from the germline V gene. The CDR3 is made up of 12 amino acids. The V and J ends lost 2 bases and 8 bases, in that order; junction bases with no gene match: 1. The CDR3 DNA reads as TGTGCCAGCAGTTACGACAGGGGCGGCTACACCTTC. This encodes CASSYDRGGYTF.

The chain joins TRBV18 to TRBJ1-4; D may be TRBD1 (6 bases). V was pared by 2 bases and J by 5 bases, with 9 bases between. CDR1 KGHSH and CDR2 LQKENI come from the germline V gene. The CDR3 contains 14 residues. The CDR3 spells CASSPGQGNEKLFF. The DNA for the CDR3 is TGTGCCAGCTCACCAGGGCAGGGGAATGAAAAACTGTTTTTT.

The chain has TRBV19 and TRBJ1-4; 9 nucleotides line up with TRBD1. The CDR3 spans 13 residues. Germline CDR1 LNHDA, CDR2 SQIVND (reference sequence). After removal of 8 bases from V and 7 bases from J, the junction contained 5 bases not matched to a gene. The CDR3 spells CASGRQGGEKLFF. CDR3 nucleotides: TGTGCCAGTGGACGACAGGGGGGTGAAAAACTGTTTTTT. Drawing the rest from reference TRBV19 and TRBJ1-4, the complete variable domain is DGGITQSPKYLFRKEGQNVTLSCEQNLNHDAMYWYRQDPGQGLRLIYYSQIVNDFQKGDIAEGYSVSREKKESFPLTVTSAQKNPTAFYLCASGRQGGEKLFFGSGTQLSVL.

The rearrangement uses TRBV6-1 and TRBJ2-2, with TRBD1 identical over 7 bases. The CDR3 is made up of 14 amino acids. Germline loops: CDR1 MNHNS, CDR2 SASEGT. The J segment lost 2 bases and the V segment lost 7 bases, leaving 4 bases of the junction unmatched. The CDR3 protein is CASTRDSNTGELFF. The CDR3 nucleotides read TGTGCCAGCACCAGGGACAGCAACACCGGGGAGCTGTTTTTT.